This T cell receptor beta chain was captured by sequencing in a study of tumor-infiltrating lymphocytes in primary liver carcinoma. In the study overall: Patients were both men and women, whose ages ran from 30 to 69 years.

The template, around 540 ng total RNA, yielded TCR beta cDNA made with a constant-region primer. TCR beta libraries came from three nested multiplex PCR rounds using slightly modified ARM-PCR. Forward primers for TRBV1-TRBV30 and a C-beta reverse primer served the first two PCR rounds, at about 10 cycles each. TCRdb re-analysed the multiplex PCR reads in MiXCR, keeping a single row per CDR3 protein. The sample comprises around 78,000 distinct CDR3 sequences, 70% to 80% of which are singletons, and 12% to 15% rests with the top ten. This clonotype was detected ten times or more. V lost 5 bases, J lost 2 bases, and 6 bases stayed unmatched. Per the germline V gene, CDR1 is MDHEN and CDR2 is SYDVKM. The length of the CDR3 is 15 residues. Co-extraction of RNA and DNA was performed on roughly 20-31 mg of unsorted bulk tissue. Surgical resection treated primary liver carcinoma in the patients. Every patient had chronic HBV infection and was treatment-naive. Each tumor sample had over 75% viable tumor cells.

Sequenced sample: liver tumor tissue from sampling region 4. Subset meaning: tumor region T4, right-lateral pole. The chain uses TRBV28 and TRBJ2-3; 8 nucleotides line up with TRBD1. The receptor comes from a woman aged 60-75 years with primary liver carcinoma and hepatitis B virus infection. CDR3: CASSTGQGFTDTQYF. CDR3 bases: TGTGCCAGCAGTACCGGACAGGGCTTCACAGATACGCAGTATTTT.